This T cell receptor beta chain was identified during a study of Graves' ophthalmopathy and Graves' hyperthyroidism. This clonotype was counted between two and nine times. Its antigen is unknown. The CDR3 contains 13 residues. V lost 2 bases, J lost 7 bases, and 12 bases lay in between. Germline assignment: CDR1 LGHDT and CDR2 YNNKEL (reference sequence). Ophthalmopathy in the donors was of moderate-to-severe activity, with CAS ≥3, NOSPECS ≥4 and duration under 3 months. If patients had other autoimmune diseases, uncontrolled infections, pregnancy or lactation, they were excluded. Patients were diagnosed from clinical symptoms, serum thyroxine, TRAb, thyroid ultrasound and orbital computed tomography. Broader study findings: The model forecast ophthalmopathy progression, reaching 70.59% sensitivity and about 72% specificity.

Investigators amplified TCR beta CDR3 regions from RNA transcripts. HTBI primers primed a first-round RT-PCR, and a second-round multiplex PCR followed. MiXCR was run by TCRdb on the multiplex PCR reads, yielding one entry per CDR3 protein. The data contain 220,000 or so distinct CDR3 sequences, about 22% of them singletons. The chain links TRBV3-1 to TRBJ2-7; the D is unclear. The specimen sequenced was peripheral blood. The sequence came from a woman aged 45-60 years with Graves' ophthalmopathy. The CDR3: CASSQQGIGEQYF. In DNA form, the CDR3 reads TGTGCCAGCAGCCAACAAGGGATTGGTGAGCAGTACTTC.